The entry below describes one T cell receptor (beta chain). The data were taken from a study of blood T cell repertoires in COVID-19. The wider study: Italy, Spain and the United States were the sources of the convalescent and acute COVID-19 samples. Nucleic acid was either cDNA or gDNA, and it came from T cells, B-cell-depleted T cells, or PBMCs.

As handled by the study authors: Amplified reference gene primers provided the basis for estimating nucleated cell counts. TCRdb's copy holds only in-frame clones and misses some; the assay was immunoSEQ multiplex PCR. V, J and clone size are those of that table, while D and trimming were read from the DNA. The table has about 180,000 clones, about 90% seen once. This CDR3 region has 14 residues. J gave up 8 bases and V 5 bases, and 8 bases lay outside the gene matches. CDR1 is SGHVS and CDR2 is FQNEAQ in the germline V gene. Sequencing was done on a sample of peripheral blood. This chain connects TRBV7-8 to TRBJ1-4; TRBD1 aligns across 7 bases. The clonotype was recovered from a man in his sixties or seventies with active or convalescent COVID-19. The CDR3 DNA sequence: TGTGCCAGCAGCCGAGACAGGGAAAGGGAAAAACTGTTTTTT. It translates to CASSRDREREKLFF.